This record concerns one T cell receptor beta chain sequence. As yet, its antigen is unknown. Its ends do not fully match the called genes, so a read error is possible. The same CDR3 can be traced to other DNA sequences in this sample. These donors counted as nominally healthy when sampled, but unrecorded immune exposures were likely. The entry originates in a study of cytomegalovirus exposure and HLA in healthy donors. The study, taken as a whole, reports: While the bulk of TCR sequences proved rare, some public TCRs turned up in many donors. One cluster of highly shared sequence variants probably arose as a sequencing artifact.

With 60 Vbeta and 13 Jbeta primers, the PCR was carried out. Only in-frame clones appear in the TCRdb table, and some are missing; sequencing was by immunoSEQ multiplex PCR. The data hold around 97,000 clones, with around 76% observed a single time. Germline V gives CDR1 GTSNPN, CDR2 SVGIG (reference sequence). The CDR3 runs 14 residues. Sequenced material: PBMCs. This sequence originates from a woman aged 18-29 years in good health and CMV-seropositive. The rearrangement joins TRBV30 to TRBJ2-7, with D maybe TRBD1 (8 bases). CDR3 region: CAWSLQGGSYEQYF. The CDR3 nucleotides are TGTGCCTGGAGCCTACAGGGGGGGTCCTACGAACAGTACTTC.